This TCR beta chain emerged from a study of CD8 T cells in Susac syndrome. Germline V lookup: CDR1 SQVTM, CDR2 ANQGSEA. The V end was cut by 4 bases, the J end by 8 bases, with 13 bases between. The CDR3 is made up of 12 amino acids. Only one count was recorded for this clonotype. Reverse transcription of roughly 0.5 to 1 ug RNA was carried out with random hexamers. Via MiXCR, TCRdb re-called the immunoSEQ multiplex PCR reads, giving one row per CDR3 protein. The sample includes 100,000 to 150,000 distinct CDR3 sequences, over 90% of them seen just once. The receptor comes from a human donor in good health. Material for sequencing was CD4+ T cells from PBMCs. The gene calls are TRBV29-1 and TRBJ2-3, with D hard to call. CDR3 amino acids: CSVVARSLTQYF. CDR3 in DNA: TGCAGCGTTGTGGCTAGATCCCTTACGCAGTATTTT.